A selection of T cell receptor beta chains follows, all from one sample in a study of CD8+ T cells in alopecia areata. Libraries were prepared by immunoSEQ multiplex PCR; TCRdb keeps only in-frame clonotypes and omits some of them. The repertoire consists of over 30,000 clones, with around 80% occurring once and the leading ten covering about a fifth. Sequenced: NKG2D-low CD8+ T cells sorted from blood. These receptors were collected from a human donor with alopecia areata. Both conserved end residues are part of each CDR3. A D gene is named only where the DNA matches it firmly. Only some rows state a clone size, as once, few, many or a class for expanded clones.

cdr3_nt,cdr3_aa,clone_size,d_call,v_call,j_call
TGTGCCAGCACTACCGGGACAGGGGGGTTCGAGACCCAGTACTTC,CASTTGTGGFETQYF,-,TRBD1,TRBV9,TRBJ2-5
TGTGCCAGCAGTGAATCCGCGGACGCCTCAAACATTCAGTACTTC,CASSESADASNIQYF,-,-,TRBV6-1,TRBJ2-4
TGTGCCAGCACTGGGACAGACCAAGAGACCCAGTACTTC,CASTGTDQETQYF,-,TRBD1,TRBV7-2,TRBJ2-5
TGTGCCAGTAGTCAGGACAGTTACCAAGAGACCCAGTACTTC,CASSQDSYQETQYF,few,-,TRBV19,TRBJ2-5
TGTGCCAGCAGTGACGGTGGGGAGCAGTACTTC,CASSDGGEQYF,-,-,TRBV25-1,TRBJ2-7
TGCAGCGTTGATCTACCGGGGAGTACGCAGTATTTT,CSVDLPGSTQYF,once,-,TRBV29-1,TRBJ2-3
TGTGCCAGCAGTAGAATGCGGGAGGGCCCCCCAGATACGCAGTATTTT,CASSRMREGPPDTQYF,-,TRBD2,TRBV27,TRBJ2-3
TGCAGCGTTGAATTTGTTGAGACGGTTACCTACAATGAGCAGTTCTTC,CSVEFVETVTYNEQFF,-,-,TRBV29-1,TRBJ2-1
TGCAGCGTTGCGCTACAGGGATCCGGTGAGCAGTTCTTC,CSVALQGSGEQFF,-,-,TRBV29-1,TRBJ2-1
TGTGCCAGCAGCTTAGGGGAGGGTTCAGCCTCCTATGGCTACACCTTC,CASSLGEGSASYGYTF,once,-,TRBV7-9,TRBJ1-2
TGTGCCAGCACCGAAGGAGGCTACGAGCAGTACTTC,CASTEGGYEQYF,-,-,TRBV5-6,TRBJ2-7
TGTGCCAGCAGTTTCGCGGGAGCTGGCGGAGATACGCAGTATTTT,CASSFAGAGGDTQYF,-,TRBD2,TRBV28,TRBJ2-3
TGCAGCGTCGCCGGGACAGGGGGTAGAGAGACCCAGTACTTC,CSVAGTGGRETQYF,-,TRBD1,TRBV29-1,TRBJ2-5